These 18 T cell receptor beta chains share one sample of origin, sequenced in a study of cytomegalovirus exposure and HLA in healthy donors. Vbeta (60) and Jbeta (13) primers were used in the PCR. Sequenced by immunoSEQ multiplex PCR; TCRdb stores in-frame clones only, minus some. Of 90,000 to 120,000 clones in the sample, approximately 79% were seen once. Sequencing input: PBMCs. All receptors come from a woman in her 40s in good health and CMV-seropositive.

The count of this clone is one. The chain is built from TRBV30 and TRBJ2-5; 8 nucleotides line up with TRBD1. V lost 7 bases, J lost 2 bases, and 6 bases stayed unmatched. Germline assignment: CDR1 GTSNPN and CDR2 SVGIG (reference sequence). The length of the CDR3 is 13 residues. The chain's CDR3 is CASTQGGQETQYF. Written as DNA, the CDR3 is TGTGCCTCGACACAGGGGGGTCAAGAGACCCAGTACTTC.

The sample holds one count of this clone. The J gene is TRBJ2-7, the V gene TRBV28, with 11 positions matching TRBD1. The germline V gene encodes CDR1 MDHEN and CDR2 SYDVKM. Trimming cost V 3 bases and J 5 bases; bases outside gene matches: 6. This CDR3 region has 15 residues. This CDR3 is CASSFPDRGRNEQYF. In DNA form, the CDR3 reads TGTGCCAGCAGTTTCCCGGACAGGGGGCGGAACGAGCAGTACTTC.

The sample holds a few counts of this clone. This chain joins TRBV7-2 and TRBJ2-1; 8 bases are a match to TRBD1. In germline, CDR1 is SGHTA, CDR2 FQGNSA. The J segment lost 7 bases and the V segment lost 3 bases, leaving 5 bases of the junction unmatched. The CDR3 totals 14 residues. CDR3 sequence: CASSFMTGANEQFF. The CDR3 DNA sequence: TGTGCCAGCAGCTTCATGACAGGGGCGAATGAGCAGTTCTTC.

The chain employs TRBV6-5 and TRBJ2-7; TRBD2 might be the D (6 bases). Trimming pared 4 bases from V and 3 bases from J, leaving 19 bases between. Germline V gene lookup returns CDR1 MNHEY and CDR2 SVGAGI. This CDR3 has 16 amino acids. Here the CDR3 DNA reads TGTGCCAGCAGTTCGCCGCGGGGACTCGGACTCTACGAGCAGTACTTC. It is translated as CASSSPRGLGLYEQYF.

V is TRBV4-1 and J is TRBJ1-2; 7 nucleotides line up with TRBD1. Per the germline V gene, CDR1 is MGHRA and CDR2 is YSYEKL. CDR3 length: 15 residues. J lost 10 bases, V lost 0 bases, and 11 bases had no gene match. The CDR3 here is CASSQDPGTVLYYTF. CDR3 sequence (DNA): TGCGCCAGCAGCCAAGACCCCGGGACAGTACTTTACTACACCTTC.

The J gene is TRBJ2-1, the V gene TRBV9; D unresolved. V was trimmed by 4 bases and J by 4 bases, leaving 9 bases between them. Germline V CDR1 and CDR2: SGDLS, YYNGEE. This CDR3 is 13 amino acids long. CDR3 sequence reads: CASSSKLYNEQFF. The CDR3 DNA reads as TGTGCCAGCAGCTCCAAGCTATACAATGAGCAGTTCTTC.

This clone has only one observation. The CDR3 bases are TGTGCCTGGGAAGATGATAGCGGGGCACGCACAGATACGCAGTATTTT. Translating it yields CAWEDDSGARTDTQYF. V and J are TRBV30 and TRBJ2-3; 8 bases agree with TRBD2. CDR1 and CDR2 from the germline V gene are GTSNPN and SVGIG (reference sequence). The V segment lost 5 bases and the J segment 1 base; nucleotides outside the gene matches: 11. This CDR3 has 16 amino acids.

The chain has TRBV6-1 and TRBJ1-6, with TRBD1 as a possible D gene (6 bases). Germline V lookup: CDR1 MNHNS, CDR2 SASEGT. V lost 4 bases, J lost 5 bases, and 6 bases lay in between. The CDR3 length is 13 residues. CDR3 protein: CASSGGHNSPLHF. The CDR3 bases are TGTGCCAGCAGTGGGGGGCATAATTCACCCCTCCACTTT.

This clone has a handful of counts. The chain carries TRBV6-1 and TRBJ1-2; tentative D call: TRBD1 (6 bases). The CDR3 contains 15 residues. V was pared by 5 bases and J by 1 base, with 14 bases between. Germline CDR1 is MNHNS and CDR2 is SASEGT. The CDR3 bases are TGTGCCAGCAGTCACACCGGGACATTTAACTATGGCTACACCTTC. It yields the protein CASSHTGTFNYGYTF.

V and J are TRBV7-9 and TRBJ1-1; D possibly corresponds to TRBD1 (5 bases). V was shortened by 5 bases and J by 11 bases, with 12 bases between the two germline ends. This CDR3 is built from 11 residues. Germline V gene data show CDR1 as SEHNR and CDR2 as FQNEAQ (reference sequence). The CDR3 coding sequence is TGTGCCAGCAGCCAGACAGTGGGGGCTTTCTTT. The encoded protein is CASSQTVGAFF. Drawing the rest from reference TRBV7-9 and TRBJ1-1, the complete variable domain is DTGVSQNPRHKITKRGQNVTFRCDPISEHNRLYWYRQTLGQGPEFLTYFQNEAQLEKSRLLSDRFSAERPKGSFSTLEIQRTEQGDSAMYLCASSQTVGAFFGQGTRLTVV.

The V gene is TRBV9, the J gene TRBJ1-5, with D tentatively TRBD1 (6 bases). CDR3 length equals 18 residues. V lost 4 bases to trimming and J lost 0 bases, with 20 bases between them. Germline loops: CDR1 SGDLS, CDR2 YYNGEE. The DNA for the CDR3 is TGTGCCAGCAGCTCAAGGGACACCCCTTGGGGTAGCAATCAGCCCCAGCATTTT. Translated, it gives CASSSRDTPWGSNQPQHF.

This clone was seen a handful of times. The CDR3 DNA follows: TGTGCCAGCAGTTACTCAGGAGGCTCGTCTGAAGCTTTCTTT. Translation: CASSYSGGSSEAFF. V gene TRBV6-6 combines with J gene TRBJ1-1; D uncertain. The CDR3 spans 14 residues. V shed 0 bases and J shed 6 bases, with 11 bases lying between them. The germline V gene encodes CDR1 MNHNY and CDR2 SVGAGI (reference sequence).

The rearrangement uses TRBV5-6 and TRBJ2-5; D possibly corresponds to TRBD2 (6 bases). V lost 4 bases to trimming and J lost 5 bases, with 21 bases between them. This CDR3 spans 16 amino acids. Germline V gene data show CDR1 as SGHDT and CDR2 as YYEEEE. The CDR3 spells CASSIPGGQGRETQYF. The DNA for the CDR3 is TGTGCCAGCAGCATCCCCGGAGGGCAGGGAAGGGAGACCCAGTACTTC.

V gene TRBV6-6 combines with J gene TRBJ2-7; D perhaps matches TRBD1 (7 bases). The CDR3 length is 12 residues. V was pared by 10 bases and J by 4 bases, with 14 bases between. Germline V lookup: CDR1 MNHNY, CDR2 SVGAGI (reference sequence). CDR3 amino acids: CATAGQIYEQYF. DNA of the CDR3: TGTGCCACCGCGGGACAGATTTACGAGCAGTACTTC.

The count of this clone is one. The chain combines TRBV30 with TRBJ1-1; D is unclear. The germline gives CDR1 GTSNPN, CDR2 SVGIG (reference sequence). Trimming cost V 2 bases and J 2 bases, with 3 bases left between them. There are 11 residues in the CDR3. CDR3 loop: CAWSLNTEAFF. The CDR3 nucleotides are TGTGCCTGGAGTCTCAACACTGAAGCTTTCTTT.

The gene calls are TRBV5-1 and TRBJ2-3; tentative D call: TRBD1 (5 bases). Trimming removed 2 bases from V and 6 bases from J, with 10 bases in between. The CDR3 totals 13 residues. CDR1 is SGHRS, CDR2 YFSETQ, per germline. The CDR3 DNA is TGCGCCAGCAGCTTCCAGGGAAGGGATACGCAGTATTTT. This codes for CASSFQGRDTQYF.

V usage is TRBV6-6 and J usage is TRBJ1-5; a weak D match, TRBD1 (5 bases). V was trimmed by 4 bases and J by 1 base, leaving 11 bases between them. Germline CDR1 reads MNHNY; CDR2 reads SVGAGI (reference sequence). The CDR3 has 15 residues. DNA for the CDR3: TGTGCCAGCAGTTTGGGGCAGGGAAGCAATCAGCCCCAGCATTTT. It yields the protein CASSLGQGSNQPQHF.

This chain links TRBV6-5 with TRBJ1-1, with D hard to call. CDR1 is MNHEY and CDR2 is SVGAGI in the germline V gene. V lost 6 bases and J lost 8, with 10 bases in between. The CDR3 covers 11 residues. The CDR3: CASSLLGEAFF. Here the CDR3 DNA reads TGTGCCAGCAGCCTCCTCGGGGAAGCTTTCTTT.